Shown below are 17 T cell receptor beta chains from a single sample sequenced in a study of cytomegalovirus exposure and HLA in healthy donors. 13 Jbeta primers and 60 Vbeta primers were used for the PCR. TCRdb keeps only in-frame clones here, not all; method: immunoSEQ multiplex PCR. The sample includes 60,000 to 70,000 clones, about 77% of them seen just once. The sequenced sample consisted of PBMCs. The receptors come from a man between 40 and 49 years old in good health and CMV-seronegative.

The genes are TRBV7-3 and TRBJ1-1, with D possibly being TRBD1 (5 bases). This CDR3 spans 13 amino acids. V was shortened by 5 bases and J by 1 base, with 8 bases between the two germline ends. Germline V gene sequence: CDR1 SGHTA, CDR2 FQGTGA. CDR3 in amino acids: CASSLGQNTEAFF. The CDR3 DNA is TGTGCCAGCAGCCTCGGACAGAACACTGAAGCTTTCTTT.

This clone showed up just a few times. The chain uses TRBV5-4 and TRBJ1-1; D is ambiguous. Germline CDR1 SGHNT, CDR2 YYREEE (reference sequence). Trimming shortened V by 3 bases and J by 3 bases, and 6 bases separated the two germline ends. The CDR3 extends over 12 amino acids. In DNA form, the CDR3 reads TGTGCCAGCAGCTACCGGGACACTGAAGCTTTCTTT. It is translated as CASSYRDTEAFF.

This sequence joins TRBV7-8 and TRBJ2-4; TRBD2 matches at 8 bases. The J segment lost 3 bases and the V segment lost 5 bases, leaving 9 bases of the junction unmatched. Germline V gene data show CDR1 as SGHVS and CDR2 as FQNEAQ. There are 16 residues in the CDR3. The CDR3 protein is CASSLLRGAGKNIQYF. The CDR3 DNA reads TGTGCCAGCAGCCTTTTGCGGGGGGCTGGCAAAAACATTCAGTACTTC.

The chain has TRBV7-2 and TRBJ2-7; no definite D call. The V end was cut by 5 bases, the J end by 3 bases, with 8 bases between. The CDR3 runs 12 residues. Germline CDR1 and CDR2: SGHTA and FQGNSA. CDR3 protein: CASSPPGYEQYF. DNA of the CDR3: TGTGCCAGCAGCCCGCCAGGCTACGAGCAGTACTTC.

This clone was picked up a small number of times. The DNA of the CDR3 is TGCGCCAGCAGCTTAACGGGAGGATCCGGAGATGAGCAGTTCTTC. This translates into CASSLTGGSGDEQFF. The gene calls are TRBV5-1 and TRBJ2-1; 7 nucleotides agree with TRBD2. Germline lookup yields CDR1 SGHRS and CDR2 YFSETQ. CDR3 size: 15 residues. With 2 bases clipped from V and 8 bases from J, the junction kept 10 bases outside the gene matches.

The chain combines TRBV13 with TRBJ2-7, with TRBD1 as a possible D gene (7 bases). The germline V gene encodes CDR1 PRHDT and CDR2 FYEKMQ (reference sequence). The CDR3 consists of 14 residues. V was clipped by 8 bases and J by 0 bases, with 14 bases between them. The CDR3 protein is CASGPRDSSYEQYF. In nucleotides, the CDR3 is TGTGCCAGCGGCCCGCGGGACAGCTCCTACGAGCAGTACTTC.

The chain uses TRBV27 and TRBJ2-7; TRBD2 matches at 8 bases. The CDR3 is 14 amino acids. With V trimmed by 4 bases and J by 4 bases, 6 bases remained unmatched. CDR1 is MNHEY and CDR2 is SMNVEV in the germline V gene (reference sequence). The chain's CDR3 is CASSYSGTGYEQYF. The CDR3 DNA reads TGTGCCAGCAGTTATAGCGGGACGGGTTACGAGCAGTACTTC.

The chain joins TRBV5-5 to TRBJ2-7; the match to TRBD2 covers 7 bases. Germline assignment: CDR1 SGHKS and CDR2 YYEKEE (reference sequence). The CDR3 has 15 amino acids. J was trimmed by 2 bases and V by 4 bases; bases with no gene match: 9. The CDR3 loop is CASSLTPGGTYEQYF. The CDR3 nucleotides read TGTGCCAGCAGCCTAACCCCGGGGGGTACCTACGAGCAGTACTTC.

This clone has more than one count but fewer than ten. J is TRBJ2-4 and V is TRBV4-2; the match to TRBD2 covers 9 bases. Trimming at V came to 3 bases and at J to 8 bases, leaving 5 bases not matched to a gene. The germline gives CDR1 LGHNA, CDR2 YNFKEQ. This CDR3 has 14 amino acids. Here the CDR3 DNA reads TGTGCCAGCAGCCAGGCGGGAGGGGAGTACATTCAGTACTTC. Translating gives CASSQAGGEYIQYF.

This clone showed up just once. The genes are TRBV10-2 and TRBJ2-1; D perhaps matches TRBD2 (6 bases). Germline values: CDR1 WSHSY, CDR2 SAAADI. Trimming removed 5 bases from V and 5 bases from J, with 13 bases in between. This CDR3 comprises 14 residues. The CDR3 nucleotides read TGCGCCAGCAGTCTAGCGTTAGTCAACAATGAGCAGTTCTTC. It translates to CASSLALVNNEQFF.

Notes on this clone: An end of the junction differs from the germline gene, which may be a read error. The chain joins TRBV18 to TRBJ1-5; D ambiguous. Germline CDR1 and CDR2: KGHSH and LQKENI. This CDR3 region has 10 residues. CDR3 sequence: CASSKPPHHF. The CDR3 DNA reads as TGTGCCAGCTCGAAGCCCCCCCATCATTTT.

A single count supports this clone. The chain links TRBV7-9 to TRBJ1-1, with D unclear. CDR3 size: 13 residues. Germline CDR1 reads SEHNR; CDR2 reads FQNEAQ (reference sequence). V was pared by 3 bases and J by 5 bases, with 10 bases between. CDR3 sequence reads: CASSFFGETEAFF. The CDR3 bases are TGTGCCAGCAGCTTTTTCGGGGAGACTGAAGCTTTCTTT. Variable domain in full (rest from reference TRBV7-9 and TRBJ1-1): DTGVSQNPRHKITKRGQNVTFRCDPISEHNRLYWYRQTLGQGPEFLTYFQNEAQLEKSRLLSDRFSAERPKGSFSTLEIQRTEQGDSAMYLCASSFFGETEAFFGQGTRLTVV.

The CDR3 loop is CASTRIAGGPVDEQFF. CDR3 DNA: TGCGCCAGCACCCGCATAGCGGGAGGGCCCGTCGATGAGCAGTTCTTC. This sequence joins TRBV10-1 and TRBJ2-1, with 11 bases identical to TRBD2. Losses at the gene ends were 7 bases for V and 8 bases for J; bases not matched to a gene: 13. The V gene's germline CDR1 is WNHNN and CDR2 SYGVQD (reference sequence). The CDR3 is 16 amino acids.

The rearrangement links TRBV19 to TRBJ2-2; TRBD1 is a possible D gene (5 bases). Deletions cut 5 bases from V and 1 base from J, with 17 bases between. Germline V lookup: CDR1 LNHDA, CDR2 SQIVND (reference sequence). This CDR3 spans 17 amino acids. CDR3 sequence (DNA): TGTGCCAGTAGTTATGAGGTCCGGCAGGGGAACACCGGGGAGCTGTTTTTT. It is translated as CASSYEVRQGNTGELFF.

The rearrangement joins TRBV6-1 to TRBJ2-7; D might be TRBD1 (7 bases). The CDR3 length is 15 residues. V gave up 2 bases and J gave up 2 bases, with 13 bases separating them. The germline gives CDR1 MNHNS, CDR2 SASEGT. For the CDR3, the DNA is TGTGCCAGCAGTGAAAGGCAGGGGGGAACCTACGAGCAGTACTTC. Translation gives CASSERQGGTYEQYF.

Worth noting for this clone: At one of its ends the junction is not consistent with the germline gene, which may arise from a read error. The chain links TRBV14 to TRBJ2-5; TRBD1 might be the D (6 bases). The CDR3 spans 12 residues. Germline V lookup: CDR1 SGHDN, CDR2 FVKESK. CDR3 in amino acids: CASSHSGGREDF. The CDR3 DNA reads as TGTGCCAGCAGCCATTCTGGGGGCCGGGAAGACTTC.

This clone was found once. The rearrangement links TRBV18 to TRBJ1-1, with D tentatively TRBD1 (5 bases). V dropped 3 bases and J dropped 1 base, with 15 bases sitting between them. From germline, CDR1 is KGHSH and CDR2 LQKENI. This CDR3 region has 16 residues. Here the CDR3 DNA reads TGTGCCAGCTCACCGCCGGGAGGGGCGGGGAACACTGAAGCTTTCTTT. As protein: CASSPPGGAGNTEAFF.